This is a list of T cell receptor beta chains from one sample in a study of cytomegalovirus exposure and HLA in healthy donors. Clones were sequenced by immunoSEQ multiplex PCR, and TCRdb holds only the in-frame ones, with some missing. Altogether around 200,000 clones are present, 75% to 90% being singletons, with the ten largest covering around 1.5%. The sequenced sample consisted of PBMCs. All receptors derive from a man between 50 and 59 years old in good health and CMV-seronegative. CDR3s include the opening cysteine and the closing phenylalanine or tryptophan. The order of the fields is D gene, clone size, V gene, J gene, CDR3 protein, CDR3 DNA. A D gene is named only where the DNA matches it firmly. Some rows have no size entry. The others give once, few or many, or a class for an expanded clone.

>NA|NA|TRBV7-2|TRBJ2-5
CASSPHAGQETQYF
TGTGCCAGCAGCCCCCATGCGGGCCAAGAGACCCAGTACTTC
>NA|NA|TRBV15|TRBJ2-3
CATSQFRLASDTQYF
TGTGCCACCAGCCAGTTTAGGCTAGCGTCTGATACGCAGTATTTT
>NA|NA|TRBV13|TRBJ2-2
CASSLMRAGSGELFF
TGTGCCAGCAGCTTAATGAGGGCTGGGTCCGGGGAGCTGTTTTTT
>NA|NA|TRBV5-6|TRBJ1-6
CASSLGPGGQGRMDSPLHF
TGTGCCAGCAGCTTGGGGCCGGGGGGGCAGGGACGGATGGATTCACCCCTCCACTTT
>NA|NA|TRBV6-5|TRBJ2-2
CASCRGNTGELFF
TGTGCCAGCTGCAGGGGGAACACCGGGGAGCTGTTTTTT
>TRBD2|NA|TRBV5-1|TRBJ2-7
CASSLARGDSYEQYF
TGCGCCAGCAGCTTGGCCCGGGGGGACTCCTACGAGCAGTACTTC
>TRBD2|NA|TRBV13|TRBJ2-3
CASSLNAGGSTDTQYF
TGTGCCAGCAGCCTCAATGCGGGGGGGAGCACAGATACGCAGTATTTT
>TRBD1|NA|TRBV7-2|TRBJ1-2
CASSPGQDRYGYTF
TGTGCCAGCAGCCCCGGACAGGACCGCTATGGCTACACCTTC
>TRBD1|NA|TRBV28|TRBJ1-4
CASSFGQGAKDYEKLFF
TGTGCCAGCAGTTTCGGGCAGGGGGCGAAGGATTATGAAAAACTGTTTTTT
>TRBD1|NA|TRBV4-2|TRBJ1-4
CASSGQAPTNEKLFF
TGTGCCAGCAGCGGACAGGCGCCAACTAATGAAAAACTGTTTTTT
>TRBD2|NA|TRBV5-6|TRBJ2-5
CASSLAGGPQETQYF
TGTGCCAGCAGCTTAGCGGGAGGCCCCCAAGAGACCCAGTACTTC
>NA|NA|TRBV9|TRBJ1-5
CASSVAGVNQPQHF
TGTGCCAGCAGCGTAGCAGGGGTCAATCAGCCCCAGCATTTT
>NA|NA|TRBV7-9|TRBJ2-1
CSSSFISGVTQQFF
TGTTCCAGCAGCTTCATTAGCGGTGTCACCCAGCAGTTCTTC
>TRBD1|NA|TRBV6-1|TRBJ1-1
CASSERDRIMNTEAFF
TGTGCCAGCAGTGAACGGGACAGGATTATGAACACTGAAGCTTTCTTT
>TRBD2|NA|TRBV11-2|TRBJ2-3
CASSPPGGDTQYF
TGTGCCAGCAGCCCGCCGGGGGGAGATACGCAGTATTTT
>TRBD1|NA|TRBV5-5|TRBJ2-3
CASSRDRVTDTQYF
TGTGCCAGCAGCCGGGACAGGGTCACAGATACGCAGTATTTT
>TRBD1|NA|TRBV28|TRBJ1-3
CASRASMGDSEDTIYF
TGTGCCAGCAGGGCCTCGATGGGGGACAGTGAGGACACCATATATTTT
>NA|NA|TRBV30|TRBJ1-6
CAWSVSGQGNSPLHF
TGTGCCTGGAGTGTAAGTGGGCAGGGGAACTCACCCCTCCACTTT
>TRBD1|NA|TRBV5-1|TRBJ2-1
CASSLSLQGAKTPYNEQFF
TGCGCCAGCAGCCTATCATTACAGGGGGCGAAGACCCCCTACAATGAGCAGTTCTTC
>NA|NA|TRBV9|TRBJ1-1
CASSVDRGDTEAFF
TGTGCCAGCAGCGTAGACCGGGGGGACACTGAAGCTTTCTTT
>NA|NA|TRBV6-5|TRBJ2-5
CASSLSYQETQYF
TGTGCCAGCAGTTTGAGCTACCAAGAGACCCAGTACTTC
>TRBD1|NA|TRBV13|TRBJ2-4
CASSPQGTKNIQYF
TGTGCCAGCAGCCCACAGGGGACCAAAAACATTCAGTACTTC
>TRBD1|NA|TRBV2|TRBJ1-2
CASSGKGASYGYTF
TGTGCCAGCAGTGGTAAGGGGGCCAGCTATGGCTACACCTTC
>NA|NA|TRBV6-5|TRBJ1-4
CASSDPGPYLFF
TGTGCCAGCAGCGACCCAGGGCCCTACCTGTTTTTT
>NA|NA|TRBV7-3|TRBJ2-7
CASSRGSSYEQYF
TGTGCCAGCAGCCGGGGGTCCTCCTACGAGCAGTACTTC
>NA|NA|TRBV7-9|TRBJ1-4
CASSSAAVNEKLFF
TGTGCCAGCAGCTCAGCGGCGGTTAATGAAAAACTGTTTTTT
>TRBD2|NA|TRBV19|TRBJ2-1
CASSKGTSGAYNEQFF
TGTGCCAGTAGTAAAGGGACTAGCGGGGCCTACAATGAGCAGTTCTTC
>NA|NA|TRBV9|TRBJ2-7
CASSVGQDLMYEQYF
TGTGCCAGCAGCGTAGGACAGGACCTAATGTACGAGCAGTACTTC
>NA|NA|TRBV7-2|TRBJ2-3
CASTRGGADTQYF
TGTGCCAGCACCCGTGGAGGGGCGGATACGCAGTATTTT
>TRBD2|NA|TRBV4-3|TRBJ2-5
CASSYVTGTSGGETQYF
TGCGCCAGCAGCTACGTCACAGGGACTAGCGGGGGCGAGACCCAGTACTTC
>TRBD2|NA|TRBV23-1|TRBJ2-3
CASSQSPREAGYTDTQYF
TGCGCCAGCAGTCAATCCCCCCGGGAGGCGGGATACACAGATACGCAGTATTTT
>TRBD1|NA|TRBV25-1|TRBJ1-2
CASSETGQGGGYTF
TGTGCCAGCAGTGAGACAGGACAGGGGGGTGGCTACACCTTC
>NA|NA|TRBV6-1|TRBJ1-1
CASRGYRTEAFF
TGTGCCAGCAGAGGATACAGGACTGAAGCTTTCTTT
>NA|NA|TRBV6-5|TRBJ2-5
CASSYMPGSFQETQYF
TGTGCCAGCAGTTACATGCCGGGGTCCTTCCAAGAGACCCAGTACTTC
>NA|NA|TRBV7-2|TRBJ1-1
CASSVQDYTEAFF
TGTGCCAGCAGCGTACAGGATTACACTGAGGCTTTCTTT
>TRBD1|few|TRBV5-8|TRBJ2-7
CASSSDRVHEQYF
TGTGCCAGCAGCTCCGACAGGGTACACGAGCAGTACTTC
>TRBD2|once|TRBV7-2|TRBJ2-5
CASSWTSGEETQYF
TGTGCCAGCAGCTGGACTAGCGGGGAAGAGACCCAGTACTTC
>TRBD2|NA|TRBV29-1|TRBJ2-5
CSVENWGGRETQYF
TGCAGCGTTGAAAACTGGGGGGGTCGAGAGACCCAGTACTTC
>NA|NA|TRBV19|TRBJ1-1
CASRLILNTEAFF
TGTGCCAGTAGACTTATACTGAACACTGAAGCTTTCTTT
>NA|NA|TRBV7-9|TRBJ2-1
CASSSGRANEQFF
TGTGCCAGCAGCTCCGGCAGGGCCAATGAGCAGTTCTTC
>NA|NA|TRBV28|TRBJ2-7
CASSLLTETYEQYF
TGTGCCAGCAGTTTACTGACAGAGACCTACGAGCAGTACTTC
>NA|few|TRBV4-3|TRBJ1-1
CASREPGRGTEAFF
TGCGCCAGCAGAGAACCTGGCAGGGGCACTGAAGCTTTCTTT
>TRBD1|NA|TRBV7-2|TRBJ2-3
CASTPGQFTDTQYF
TGTGCCAGCACCCCGGGACAGTTCACAGATACGCAGTATTTT
>NA|NA|TRBV7-2|TRBJ2-6
CASSPRRSRGANVLTF
TGTGCCAGCAGCCCCCGACGGAGCCGAGGGGCCAACGTCCTGACTTTC
>TRBD1|NA|TRBV7-6|TRBJ2-7
CASSPRPPTGDLEQYF
TGTGCCAGCAGCCCTAGGCCCCCGACAGGGGACCTCGAGCAGTACTTC
>TRBD2|few|TRBV28|TRBJ2-1
CASSGYGGGSYNEQFF
TGTGCCAGCAGTGGGTACGGCGGGGGCTCCTACAATGAGCAGTTCTTC
>NA|NA|TRBV28|TRBJ2-7
CASSPPGSLYEQYF
TGTGCCAGCAGTCCCCCAGGCAGCCTTTACGAGCAGTACTTC
>TRBD2|once|TRBV15|TRBJ2-5
CATSTSGRGGTQYF
TGTGCCACCAGCACTAGCGGGAGAGGGGGGACCCAGTACTTC
>NA|NA|TRBV5-1|TRBJ2-3
CASRFGGGGPADTQYF
TGCGCCAGCAGGTTCGGTGGGGGGGGGCCAGCAGATACGCAGTATTTT
>NA|NA|TRBV4-2|TRBJ2-3
CASSQGQAGTDTQYF
TGTGCCAGCAGCCAGGGGCAGGCGGGCACAGATACGCAGTATTTT
>TRBD2|NA|TRBV7-9|TRBJ2-7
CASSLTSGGARHEQYF
TGTGCCAGCAGCTTGACTAGCGGGGGGGCGAGGCACGAGCAGTACTTC
>TRBD2|once|TRBV2|TRBJ2-5
CASSEWASGRQETQYF
TGTGCCAGCAGTGAATGGGCTAGCGGGAGGCAAGAGACCCAGTACTTC
>TRBD1|once|TRBV5-4|TRBJ1-1
CASSWGTGEHTEAFF
TGTGCCAGCAGCTGGGGGACAGGGGAGCACACTGAAGCTTTCTTT
>TRBD2|NA|TRBV6-5|TRBJ2-3
CASSSSGSNPDTQYF
TGTGCCAGCAGCTCTAGCGGGAGCAACCCGGATACGCAGTATTTT
>TRBD1|NA|TRBV7-3|TRBJ1-1
CASSLNRGNTEAFF
TGTGCCAGCAGCTTAAACAGGGGGAACACTGAAGCTTTCTTT
>TRBD2|NA|TRBV15|TRBJ2-5
CATSRDSGRAPETQYF
TGTGCCACCAGCAGAGATAGCGGGAGGGCCCCCGAGACCCAGTACTTC
>NA|few|TRBV18|TRBJ2-1
CASSPPPSGNEQFF
TGTGCCAGCTCACCACCGCCTTCCGGCAATGAGCAGTTCTTC